This T cell receptor beta chain is from a study of blood T cell repertoires in COVID-19. Across the whole study: The origin of the acute and convalescent COVID-19 samples was the United States, Italy and Spain.

Germline-derived CDR1 and CDR2 are SEHNR and FQNEAQ (reference sequence). The CDR3 loop spans 14 amino acids. With 5 bases removed from V and 6 bases from J, the gap between germline ends came to 11 bases. As handled by the study authors: Amplification with reference gene primers provided the estimates of nucleated cell counts. Some clones are missing from TCRdb's copy, which holds only in-frame ones; the method was immunoSEQ multiplex PCR. The V and J calls and clone size were taken over from that table, and D and trimming were inferred from the DNA. The data show about 160,000 clones, 78% seen once.

The gene calls are TRBV7-9 and TRBJ1-6; D is undetermined. Sequencing used peripheral blood. The source of this sequence is a woman of 80 years or more with acute or convalescent COVID-19. The CDR3: CASSLAGFNSPLHF. For the CDR3, the DNA is TGTGCCAGCAGCCTCGCGGGATTTAATTCACCCCTCCACTTT.